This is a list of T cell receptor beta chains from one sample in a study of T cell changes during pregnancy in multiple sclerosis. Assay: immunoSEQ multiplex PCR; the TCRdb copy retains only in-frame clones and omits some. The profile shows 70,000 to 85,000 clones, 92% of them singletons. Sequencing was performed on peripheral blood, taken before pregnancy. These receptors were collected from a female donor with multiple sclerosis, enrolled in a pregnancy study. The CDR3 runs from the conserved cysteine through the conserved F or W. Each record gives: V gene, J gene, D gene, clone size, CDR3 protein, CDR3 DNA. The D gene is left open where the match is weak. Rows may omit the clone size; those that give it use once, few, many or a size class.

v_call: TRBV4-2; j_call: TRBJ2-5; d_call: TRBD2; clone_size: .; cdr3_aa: CASSQGEAGVETQYF; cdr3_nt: TGTGCCAGCAGCCAAGGTGAAGCGGGAGTAGAGACCCAGTACTTC
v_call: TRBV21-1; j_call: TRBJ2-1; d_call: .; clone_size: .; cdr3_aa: CASSKWTGELF; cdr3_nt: TGTGCCAGCAGCAAGTGGACAGGGGAACTCTTC
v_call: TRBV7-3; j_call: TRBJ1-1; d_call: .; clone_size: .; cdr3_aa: CASSLGGKNTEAFF; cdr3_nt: TGTGCCAGCAGCCTGGGCGGGAAGAACACTGAAGCTTTCTTT
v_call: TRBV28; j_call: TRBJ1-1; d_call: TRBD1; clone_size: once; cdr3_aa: CASRRQGAGWDTEAFF; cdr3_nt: TGTGCCAGCAGAAGACAGGGCGCGGGGTGGGACACTGAAGCTTTCTTT
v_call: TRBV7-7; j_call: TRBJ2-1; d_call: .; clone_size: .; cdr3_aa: CASSTGGPSEQFF; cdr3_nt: TGTGCTAGCAGCACCGGAGGGCCTAGTGAGCAGTTCTTC
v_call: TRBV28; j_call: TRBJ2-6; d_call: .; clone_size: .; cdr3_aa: CASSLLSGANVLTF; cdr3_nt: TGTGCCAGCAGTCTCCTATCTGGGGCCAACGTCCTGACTTTC
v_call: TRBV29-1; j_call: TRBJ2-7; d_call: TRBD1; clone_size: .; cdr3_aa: CSVEDEGQGWILNPVQYF; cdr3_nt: TGCAGCGTTGAAGATGAAGGACAGGGGTGGATCCTGAACCCCGTGCAGTACTTC
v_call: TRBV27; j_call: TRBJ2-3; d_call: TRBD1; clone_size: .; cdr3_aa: CASSPGDRGTDTQYF; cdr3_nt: TGTGCCAGCAGCCCAGGGGACAGGGGGACAGATACGCAGTATTTT
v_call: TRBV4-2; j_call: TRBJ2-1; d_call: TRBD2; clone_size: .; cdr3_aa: CASSQSLAAYNEQFF; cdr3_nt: TGTGCCAGCAGCCAATCACTAGCGGCGTACAATGAGCAGTTCTTC
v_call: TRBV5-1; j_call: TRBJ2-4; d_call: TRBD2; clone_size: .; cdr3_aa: CASSATGTSAQNIQYF; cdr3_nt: TGCGCCAGCAGCGCAACCGGGACTAGCGCCCAAAACATTCAGTACTTC
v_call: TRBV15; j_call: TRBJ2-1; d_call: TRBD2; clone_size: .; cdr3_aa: CATSSEGQWGLAGGPRGYEQFF; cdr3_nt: TGTGCCACCAGCAGCGAGGGACAGTGGGGACTAGCGGGAGGGCCCCGGGGCTATGAGCAGTTCTTC
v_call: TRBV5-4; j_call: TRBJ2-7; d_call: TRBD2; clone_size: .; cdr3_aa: CASSLIAGGSYEQYF; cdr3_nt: TGTGCCAGCAGCCTCATAGCGGGAGGCTCCTACGAGCAGTACTTC
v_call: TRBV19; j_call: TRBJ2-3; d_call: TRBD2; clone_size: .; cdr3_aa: CASTPGTSLTDTQYF; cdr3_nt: TGTGCCAGTACTCCCGGGACTAGTCTGACAGATACGCAGTATTTT
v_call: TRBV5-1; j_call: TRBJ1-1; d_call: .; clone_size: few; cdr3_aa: CASSLMARNTEAFF; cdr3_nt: TGCGCCAGCAGCTTGATGGCCAGAAACACTGAAGCTTTCTTT
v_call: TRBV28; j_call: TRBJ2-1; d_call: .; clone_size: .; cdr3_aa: CASSPRLASNYNEQFF; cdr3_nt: TGTGCCAGCAGTCCTAGACTGGCATCTAACTACAATGAGCAGTTCTTC
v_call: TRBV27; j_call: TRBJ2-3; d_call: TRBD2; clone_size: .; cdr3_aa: CASSLYPGGTTDTQYF; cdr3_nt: TGTGCCAGCAGTTTATATCCCGGGGGGACCACAGATACGCAGTATTTT
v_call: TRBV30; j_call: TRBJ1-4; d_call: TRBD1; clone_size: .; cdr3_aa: CAWKGQGNEKLFF; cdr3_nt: TGTGCCTGGAAAGGACAGGGCAATGAAAAACTGTTTTTT
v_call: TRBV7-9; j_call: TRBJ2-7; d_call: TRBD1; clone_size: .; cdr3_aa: CASSISGTGRNEQYF; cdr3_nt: TGTGCCAGCAGCATCTCCGGGACAGGGAGGAACGAGCAGTACTTC
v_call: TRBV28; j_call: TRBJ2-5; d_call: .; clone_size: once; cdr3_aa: CASSTRSREETQYF; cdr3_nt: TGTGCCAGCAGTACGAGGTCTCGGGAAGAGACCCAGTACTTC
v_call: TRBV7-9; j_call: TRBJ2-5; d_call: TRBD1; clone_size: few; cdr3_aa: CASSPDRAETQYF; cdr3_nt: TGTGCCAGCAGCCCTGACAGGGCAGAGACCCAGTACTTC
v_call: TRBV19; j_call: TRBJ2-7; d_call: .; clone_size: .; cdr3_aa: CASSKGWGGTYEQYF; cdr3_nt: TGTGCCAGTAGTAAGGGTTGGGGCGGTACCTACGAGCAGTACTTC
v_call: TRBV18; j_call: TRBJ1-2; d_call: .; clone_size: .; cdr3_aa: CASSSLKGFNYGYTF; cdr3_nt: TGTGCCAGCTCATCGCTAAAGGGGTTTAACTATGGCTACACCTTC
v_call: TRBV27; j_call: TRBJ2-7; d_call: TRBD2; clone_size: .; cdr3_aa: CASSFLGLAGSSTYEQYF; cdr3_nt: TGTGCCAGCAGTTTTTTGGGGCTAGCGGGGTCGTCGACCTACGAGCAGTACTTC
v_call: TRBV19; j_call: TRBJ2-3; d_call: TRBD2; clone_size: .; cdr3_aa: CASSTNSGSTDTQYF; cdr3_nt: TGTGCCAGTAGTACCAATAGCGGGAGCACAGATACGCAGTATTTT
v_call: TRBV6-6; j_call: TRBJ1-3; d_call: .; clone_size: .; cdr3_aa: CASSYLTAGNTIYF; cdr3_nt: TGTGCCAGCAGTTACTTAACAGCTGGAAACACCATATATTTT
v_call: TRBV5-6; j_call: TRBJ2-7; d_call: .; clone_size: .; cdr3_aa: CASSLGGTYEQYF; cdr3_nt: TGTGCCAGCAGCTTGGGCGGGACCTACGAGCAGTACTTC
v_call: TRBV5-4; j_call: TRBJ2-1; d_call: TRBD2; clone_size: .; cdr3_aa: CASSLAGLAGGRDEQFF; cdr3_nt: TGTGCCAGCAGCTTGGCTGGACTAGCGGGAGGGAGGGATGAGCAGTTCTTC
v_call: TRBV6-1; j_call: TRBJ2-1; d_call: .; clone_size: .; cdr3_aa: CASSQDSFPYNEQFF; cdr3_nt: TGTGCCAGCAGCCAGGACAGCTTTCCCTACAATGAGCAGTTCTTC
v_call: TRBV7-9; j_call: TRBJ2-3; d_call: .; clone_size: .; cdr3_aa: CASSMFPRVTDTQYF; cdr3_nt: TGTGCCAGCAGCATGTTCCCCAGGGTTACAGATACGCAGTATTTT
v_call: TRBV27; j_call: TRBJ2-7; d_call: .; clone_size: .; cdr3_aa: CASSLGNGGNYEQYF; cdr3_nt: TGTGCCAGCAGTTTGGGTAACGGGGGAAACTACGAGCAGTACTTC
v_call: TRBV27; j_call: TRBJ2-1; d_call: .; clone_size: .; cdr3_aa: CASSNPRGAGYNEQFF; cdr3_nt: TGTGCCAGCAGTAACCCACGTGGGGCAGGCTACAATGAGCAGTTCTTC
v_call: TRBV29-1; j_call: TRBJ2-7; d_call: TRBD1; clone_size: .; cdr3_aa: CSVETGVYEQYF; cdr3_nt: TGCAGCGTGGAGACAGGGGTTTACGAGCAGTACTTC
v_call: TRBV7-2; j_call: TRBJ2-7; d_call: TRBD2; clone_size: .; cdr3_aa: CASSLAFGRTTYEQYF; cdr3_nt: TGTGCCAGCAGCTTAGCATTCGGGAGGACTACCTACGAGCAGTACTTC
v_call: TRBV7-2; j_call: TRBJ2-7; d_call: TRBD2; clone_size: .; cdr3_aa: CASSQAGVSEQYF; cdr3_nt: TGTGCCAGCAGCCAGGCGGGAGTCTCCGAGCAGTACTTC
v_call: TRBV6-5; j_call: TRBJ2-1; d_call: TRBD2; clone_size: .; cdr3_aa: CASSYTSSGRADEQFF; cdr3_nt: TGTGCCAGCAGTTATACCTCTAGCGGGAGGGCCGATGAGCAGTTCTTC
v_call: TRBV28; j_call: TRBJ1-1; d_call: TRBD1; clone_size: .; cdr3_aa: CASSEGQGMKNTEAFF; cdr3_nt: TGTGCCAGCAGTGAGGGACAGGGGATGAAGAACACTGAAGCTTTCTTT
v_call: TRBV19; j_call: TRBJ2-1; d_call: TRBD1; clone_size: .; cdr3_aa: CASSIRTGPYNEQFF; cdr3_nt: TGTGCCAGTAGTATCAGGACAGGGCCCTACAATGAGCAGTTCTTC